Included here is one T cell receptor (beta chain) sequence, with context. Its antigen remains unknown. Mismatch with germline at one junction end may stem from a read error. At cycle 4 day 1, cycle 7 day 1, and baseline, blood was sampled. The sample belongs to a study of OX40 agonist ivuxolimab in advanced cancers. Overall study: Patients were treated with intravenous ivuxolimab, dosed at 0.01 to 10 mg/kg and infused every 2 weeks.

The study's findings and limits: At 0.1 to 3.0 mg/kg and by week 6, CD4+ and CD8+ T cells in the blood had expanded clonally.

Germline assignment: CDR1 SGHNT and CDR2 YYREEE (reference sequence). The CDR3 spans 17 residues. Data came from immunoSEQ multiplex PCR; TCRdb stores just in-frame clones and leaves some out. The data contain tens of thousands of clones, about 85% of them singletons. The TCR comes from an adult with an advanced solid tumor such as melanoma, head and neck, liver or kidney cancer. The gene calls are TRBV5-4 and TRBJ1-2; TRBD1 matches at 11 bases. Sample: CD4+ or CD8+ T cells sorted from blood, taken in a trial of the OX40 agonist ivuxolimab. The CDR3 region has the DNA TGTGCCAGCAGTCCCGTTAATGGGACAGGGGGTAACCATGGCTACACCTTC. This sequence encodes CASSPVNGTGGNHGYTF.